Below are 21 T cell receptor beta chains sequenced from a single sample in a study of blood T cell repertoires in COVID-19. The method was immunoSEQ multiplex PCR; TCRdb's version includes in-frame clones alone and lacks a portion of them. The sample contains about 200,000 clones, 89% of which appear only once. Sequenced sample: peripheral blood. These receptors originate from a man in his 60s who had recovered from COVID-19.

This clone was seen just once. V and J are TRBV11-2 and TRBJ2-3, with 7 bases matching TRBD2. CDR3 size: 15 residues. CDR1 and CDR2 (germline): SGHAT, FQNNGV. Trimming removed 5 bases from V and 1 base from J; junction bases left unmatched: 6. The CDR3 protein is CASSVRDYRTDTQYF. DNA for the CDR3: TGTGCCAGCAGCGTCCGGGACTACCGCACAGATACGCAGTATTTT.

This clone appeared once. Written as DNA, the CDR3 is TGTGCCATCAGTAGATCCGGGACTGGCAGCACAGATACGCAGTATTTT. Protein sequence: CAISRSGTGSTDTQYF. The genes are TRBV10-3 and TRBJ2-3, with D perhaps matching TRBD2 (6 bases). CDR3 size: 16 residues. V was cut by 5 bases and J by 0 bases, with 15 bases left in between. Germline V gene sequence: CDR1 ENHRY, CDR2 SYGVKD.

CDR3 nucleotide sequence: TGTGCCAGCCATAACCGGGACAGGGGGTTCGAGCAGTACTTC. Translating gives CASHNRDRGFEQYF. The chain links TRBV5-4 to TRBJ2-7, with 11 bases identical to TRBD1. Germline V gives CDR1 SGHNT, CDR2 YYREEE (reference sequence). CDR3 length equals 14 residues. The J segment lost 6 bases and the V segment lost 7 bases, leaving 9 bases of the junction unmatched.

This sequence joins TRBV29-1 and TRBJ2-7; 7 positions agree with TRBD1. CDR1 and CDR2 from the germline V gene are SQVTM and ANQGSEA. CDR3 size: 13 residues. DNA for the CDR3: TGCACCGACGGACAGGAGGTTTGCTACGAGCAGTACTTC. Encoded protein: CTDGQEVCYEQYF.

The chain joins TRBV5-1 to TRBJ2-7; D uncertain. Germline V gene sequence: CDR1 SGHRS, CDR2 YFSETQ. The CDR3 consists of 14 residues. The V end was cut by 1 base, the J end by 0 bases, with 8 bases between. CDR3 loop: CASSLQANSYEQYF. DNA of the CDR3: TGCGCCAGCAGCTTGCAGGCCAACTCCTACGAGCAGTACTTC.

The rearrangement joins TRBV6-2 or TRBV6-3 to TRBJ1-6; D remains ambiguous. V lost 6 bases and J 9 bases, leaving 6 bases between the germline ends. The germline gives CDR1 MNHEY, CDR2 SVGEGT. This CDR3 is 11 amino acids long. CDR3 nucleotides: TGTGCCAGCAGCGCAGGTTCACCCCTCCACTTT. It yields the protein CASSAGSPLHF.

V and J are TRBV11-3 and TRBJ2-7; TRBD2 matches 13 bases. The CDR3 has 17 residues. Germline V lookup: CDR1 SGHNT, CDR2 YENEEA. The J segment lost 0 bases and the V segment lost 4 bases, leaving 6 bases of the junction unmatched. CDR3 sequence (DNA): TGTGCCAGCAGCTCCGGGACTAGCGGGGCCAGCTCCTACGAGCAGTACTTC. Protein sequence: CASSSGTSGASSYEQYF.

The sample holds many counts of this clone. The V gene is TRBV29-1, the J gene TRBJ1-3; D gene uncertain. Trimming left V 4 bases short and J 0 bases short, with 7 bases between. This CDR3 is built from 13 residues. The V gene's germline CDR1 is SQVTM and CDR2 ANQGSEA. CDR3 region: CSVGASSGNTIYF. CDR3 sequence (DNA): TGCAGCGTTGGGGCGAGCTCTGGAAACACCATATATTTT.

With regard to this clone: In the same sample, other DNA sequences code for this CDR3. The chain is built from TRBV6-5 and TRBJ2-7; 10 nucleotides agree with TRBD2. V lost 5 bases, J lost 1 base, and 2 bases stayed unmatched. CDR1 and CDR2 (germline): MNHEY, SVGAGI. The CDR3 runs 14 residues. DNA of the CDR3: TGTGCCAGCAGTCGGACTAGCGGTTCCTACGAGCAGTACTTC. Its protein product is CASSRTSGSYEQYF.

The chain combines TRBV19 with TRBJ1-4; weak D call: TRBD1 (5 bases). The CDR3 runs 13 residues. CDR1 and CDR2 from the germline V gene are LNHDA and SQIVND (reference sequence). V dropped 5 bases and J dropped 7 bases, with 11 bases sitting between them. CDR3 in DNA: TGTGCCAGTAGTTTCCAGGGCGGTGAAAAACTGTTTTTT. Translated: CASSFQGGEKLFF.

CDR3 sequence: CASSSGTSGAVDTQYF. The CDR3 DNA reads TGCGCCAGCAGCTCCGGGACTAGCGGGGCCGTGGATACGCAGTATTTT. The chain employs TRBV5-1 and TRBJ2-3; 13 bases agree with TRBD2. V was clipped by 3 bases and J by 6 bases; unmatched bases: 7. Germline CDR1 SGHRS, CDR2 YFSETQ. The CDR3 length is 16 residues.

The chain uses TRBV18 and TRBJ2-3, with TRBD2 identical over 12 bases. The CDR3 spans 16 residues. Losses at the gene ends were 2 bases for V and 6 bases for J; bases not matched to a gene: 6. Germline assignment: CDR1 KGHSH and CDR2 LQKENI. The CDR3 nucleotides read TGTGCCAGCTCACCAAGACTAGCGGGAGAGCTCGATACGCAGTATTTT. This translates into CASSPRLAGELDTQYF.

V is TRBV11-3 and J is TRBJ1-1, with 10 positions matching TRBD1. Germline assignment: CDR1 SGHNT and CDR2 YENEEA. J was trimmed by 0 bases and V by 5 bases; bases with no gene match: 6. The CDR3 extends over 16 amino acids. CDR3 in DNA: TGTGCCAGCAGCCGCGGACAGGGGGATATGAACACTGAAGCTTTCTTT. Translation gives CASSRGQGDMNTEAFF.

The chain joins TRBV27 to TRBJ2-7; tentative D call: TRBD1 (5 bases). V lost 3 bases to trimming and J lost 6 bases, with 15 bases between them. The germline V gene has CDR1 MNHEY and CDR2 SMNVEV (reference sequence). CDR3 size: 14 residues. The CDR3 region is CASSFYRTIGEQYF. CDR3 in DNA: TGTGCCAGCAGTTTTTACAGGACCATCGGCGAGCAGTACTTC.

The genes are TRBV2 and TRBJ2-4; possible D gene TRBD1, 6 bases. The CDR3 length is 14 residues. V lost 1 base to trimming and J lost 9 bases, with 13 bases between them. Germline CDR1 is SNHLY and CDR2 is FYNNEI. The CDR3 region is CASSEVSPQGIQYF. The CDR3 bases are TGTGCCAGCAGTGAAGTATCACCACAGGGCATTCAGTACTTC. Full variable domain (missing parts from reference TRBV2 and TRBJ2-4): EPEVTQTPSHQVTQMGQEVILRCVPISNHLYFYWYRQILGQKVEFLVSFYNNEISEKSEIFDDQFSVERPDGSNFTLKIRSTKLEDSAMYFCASSEVSPQGIQYFGAGTRLSVL.

The gene calls are TRBV4-1 and TRBJ1-1, with unresolved D. Deletions cut 1 base from V and 6 bases from J, with 18 bases between. The length of the CDR3 is 16 residues. CDR1 and CDR2 (germline): MGHRA, YSYEKL. The DNA for the CDR3 is TGCGCCAGCAGCCAAGGGATGGGCGTTCCGAGGGCTGAAGCTTTCTTT. The encoded protein is CASSQGMGVPRAEAFF.

The J gene is TRBJ2-7, the V gene TRBV5-4, with unresolved D. The CDR3 runs to 13 residues. V lost 4 bases to trimming and J lost 6 bases, with 14 bases between them. Germline V lookup: CDR1 SGHNT, CDR2 YYREEE (reference sequence). CDR3 in amino acids: CASSHVALGEQYF. CDR3 bases: TGTGCCAGCAGCCATGTTGCCCTCGGCGAGCAGTACTTC.

The V gene is TRBV2, the J gene TRBJ2-2; 11 bases map to TRBD2. The CDR3 spans 16 residues. The V and J ends lost 6 bases and 4 bases, in that order; junction bases with no gene match: 7. Germline loops: CDR1 SNHLY, CDR2 FYNNEI. Here the CDR3 reads CASRRTSGSGTGELFF. The CDR3 region has the DNA TGTGCCAGCAGGCGGACTAGCGGGTCAGGCACCGGGGAGCTGTTTTTT.

This clone was seen once. The chain recombines TRBV5-5 with TRBJ1-2; 7 bases fit TRBD1. V dropped 4 bases and J dropped 4; count of bases not matched to a gene: 4. The CDR3 sequence is 13 residues long. In germline, CDR1 is SGHKS, CDR2 YYEKEE (reference sequence). CDR3 amino acids: CASSVDRLYGYTF. As DNA, the CDR3 is TGTGCCAGCAGCGTGGACAGGCTCTATGGCTACACCTTC.

The rearrangement uses TRBV19 and TRBJ2-5; unclear D gene. The V end was cut by 3 bases, the J end by 1 base, with 9 bases between. The CDR3 sequence is 14 residues long. Per the germline V gene, CDR1 is LNHDA and CDR2 is SQIVND (reference sequence). The CDR3: CASSIGARQETQYF. DNA of the CDR3: TGTGCCAGTAGTATTGGAGCGCGCCAAGAGACCCAGTACTTC.

This clone was picked up a small number of times. V and J are TRBV6-5 and TRBJ1-6, with TRBD1 as a possible D gene (6 bases). Germline lookup yields CDR1 MNHEY and CDR2 SVGAGI. The CDR3 is 14 amino acids. The V end lost 10 bases, the J end lost 2 bases, and 12 bases lay between the germline ends. DNA for the CDR3: TGTGCCACCACAGGGTTGGCCTATAATTCACCCCTCCACTTT. Amino acid sequence: CATTGLAYNSPLHF.